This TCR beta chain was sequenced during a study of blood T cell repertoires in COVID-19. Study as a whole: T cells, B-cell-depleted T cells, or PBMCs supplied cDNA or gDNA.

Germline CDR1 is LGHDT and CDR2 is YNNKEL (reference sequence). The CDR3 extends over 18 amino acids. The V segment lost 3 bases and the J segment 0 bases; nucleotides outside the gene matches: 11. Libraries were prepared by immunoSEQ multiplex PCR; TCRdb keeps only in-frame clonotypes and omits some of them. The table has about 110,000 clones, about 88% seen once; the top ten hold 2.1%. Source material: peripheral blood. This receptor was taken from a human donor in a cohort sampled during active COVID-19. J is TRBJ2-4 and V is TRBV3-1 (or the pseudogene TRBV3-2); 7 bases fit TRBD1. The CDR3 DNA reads TGTGCCAGCAGCCACGGGGCCCGGGACAGAGAAGCCAAAAACATTCAGTACTTC. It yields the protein CASSHGARDREAKNIQYF.